The 23 T cell receptor beta chains given below trace back to one sample, sequenced in a study of blood T cell repertoires in COVID-19. The assay was immunoSEQ multiplex PCR, and TCRdb's table has in-frame clones only and misses some. This repertoire shows approximately 260,000 clones, 82% found once; its top ten account for more than 4.5%. Specimen: peripheral blood. All receptors derive from a woman over 75 with active or convalescent COVID-19.

The chain has TRBV7-2 and TRBJ2-2, with 7 bases fitting TRBD1. Trimming took 3 bases from V and 4 from J; bases not matched to a gene: 5. CDR1 SGHTA and CDR2 FQGNSA come from the germline V gene. This CDR3 spans 15 amino acids. CDR3 loop: CASSFATGSTGELFF. The DNA of the CDR3 is TGTGCCAGCAGCTTCGCGACAGGGAGCACCGGGGAGCTGTTTTTT.

This clone has more than one count but fewer than ten. The chain joins TRBV7-6 to TRBJ2-7, with D maybe TRBD1 (6 bases). V was pared by 1 base and J by 6 bases, with 16 bases between. The CDR3 totals 15 residues. CDR1 is SGHVS and CDR2 is FNYEAQ in the germline V gene. The CDR3 sequence is CASSLEDSPMGEQYF. Written as DNA, the CDR3 is TGTGCCAGCAGCTTAGAGGACAGTCCCATGGGCGAGCAGTACTTC.

This clone appeared a single time. The V gene is TRBV7-9, the J gene TRBJ2-7; TRBD1 agrees at 7 bases. Looked up from germline, CDR1 is SEHNR and CDR2 is FQNEAQ (reference sequence). CDR3 size: 17 residues. V dropped 5 bases and J dropped 2; count of bases not matched to a gene: 15. The CDR3 spells CASSLVYMGQRPYEQYF. In DNA, the CDR3 is TGTGCCAGCAGCCTAGTGTATATGGGACAGCGCCCCTACGAGCAGTACTTC.

The V and J genes are TRBV19 and TRBJ1-2; D is undetermined. Germline V gives CDR1 LNHDA, CDR2 SQIVND (reference sequence). With 1 base removed from V and 4 bases from J, the gap between germline ends came to 7 bases. CDR3 length: 13 amino acids. CDR3 sequence (DNA): TGTGCCAGTAGTATAGTTCCATCCTATGGCTACACCTTC. This translates into CASSIVPSYGYTF.

V is TRBV3-1 (or the pseudogene TRBV3-2) and J is TRBJ1-3; no reliable D call. CDR3 length: 16 residues. Trimming removed 3 bases from V and 0 bases from J, with 12 bases in between. The germline V gene has CDR1 LGHDT and CDR2 YNNKEL (reference sequence). The CDR3 coding sequence is TGTGCCAGCAGCCAGGTCGGGAGGCTCTCTGGAAACACCATATATTTT. It yields the protein CASSQVGRLSGNTIYF.

CDR3 loop: CASRGGISYNEQFF. The CDR3 DNA is TGTGCCAGCAGAGGCGGAATATCCTACAATGAGCAGTTCTTC. The chain joins TRBV2 to TRBJ2-1; D is unresolved. V was shortened by 6 bases and J by 1 base, with 10 bases between the two germline ends. The CDR3 extends over 14 amino acids. Germline CDR1 SNHLY, CDR2 FYNNEI. Looking up the rest from reference TRBV2 and TRBJ2-1 gives the full variable domain: EPEVTQTPSHQVTQMGQEVILRCVPISNHLYFYWYRQILGQKVEFLVSFYNNEISEKSEIFDDQFSVERPDGSNFTLKIRSTKLEDSAMYFCASRGGISYNEQFFGPGTRLTVL.

V is TRBV18 and J is TRBJ2-7; TRBD1 matches at 7 bases. This CDR3 spans 16 amino acids. CDR1 KGHSH and CDR2 LQKENI come from the germline V gene. Germline trimming cut 3 bases from V and 4 bases from J; bases unmatched to any gene: 12. CDR3 bases: TGTGCCAGCTCACCCGCGGTACAGGGGAAAAGGTACGAGCAGTACTTC. Translation: CASSPAVQGKRYEQYF. Full variable domain (missing parts from reference TRBV18 and TRBJ2-7): NAGVMQNPRHLVRRRGQEARLRCSPMKGHSHVYWYRQLPEEGLKFMVYLQKENIIDESGMPKERFSAEFPKEGPSILRIQQVVRGDSAAYFCASSPAVQGKRYEQYFGPGTRLTVT.

The chain has TRBV3-1 (or the pseudogene TRBV3-2) and TRBJ2-2; TRBD2 might be the D (6 bases). CDR1 and CDR2 from the germline V gene are LGHDT and YNNKEL (reference sequence). Trimming took 7 bases from V and 6 from J, leaving 15 bases between them. The length of the CDR3 is 14 residues. DNA for the CDR3: TGTGCCAGCATAGGTGCGGGGAGGTCCGGGGAGCTGTTTTTT. Encoded protein: CASIGAGRSGELFF.

This clone was seen only a few times. The chain is built from TRBV7-8 and TRBJ2-2; D remains unclear. V shed 3 bases and J shed 6 bases, with 8 bases lying between them. Germline assignment: CDR1 SGHVS and CDR2 FQNEAQ. This CDR3 contains 13 residues. CDR3 nucleotide sequence: TGTGCCAGCAGCTTGGCATACGCCGGGGAGCTGTTTTTT. Translating gives CASSLAYAGELFF.

The sample holds one count of this clone. As DNA, the CDR3 is TGTGCCACCGGAACCAGAGGGACTAGCGGGGGGACAGATACGCAGTATTTT. This encodes CATGTRGTSGGTDTQYF. The chain couples TRBV24-1 to TRBJ2-3; the match to TRBD2 covers 15 bases. Losses at the gene ends were 9 bases for V and 3 bases for J; bases not matched to a gene: 9. Germline CDR1 and CDR2: KGHDR and SFDVKD. This CDR3 region has 17 residues.

This clone has more than one count but fewer than ten. This chain links TRBV2 with TRBJ2-7; 8 nucleotides line up with TRBD2. The CDR3 has 13 residues. Trimming cost V 8 bases and J 2 bases; bases outside gene matches: 5. In germline, CDR1 is SNHLY, CDR2 FYNNEI. The CDR3 region is CASVSGLAYEQYF. DNA of the CDR3: TGTGCCAGCGTGTCGGGACTAGCCTACGAGCAGTACTTC.

The genes are TRBV5-1 and TRBJ2-3; 13 bases are shared with TRBD2. The CDR3 consists of 17 residues. Germline assignment: CDR1 SGHRS and CDR2 YFSETQ. Germline trimming cut 6 bases from V and 4 bases from J; bases unmatched to any gene: 11. The CDR3: CASIPGTSGTLADTQYF. CDR3 DNA: TGCGCCAGCATCCCAGGGACTAGCGGGACTCTTGCAGATACGCAGTATTTT.

The chain uses TRBV9 and TRBJ2-3, with D unresolved. V was cut by 1 base and J by 1 base, with 4 bases left in between. The germline V gene encodes CDR1 SGDLS and CDR2 YYNGEE. The CDR3 sequence is 13 residues long. The CDR3 region has the DNA TGTGCCAGCAGCGTAAGAGGCACAGATACGCAGTATTTT. This gives the protein CASSVRGTDTQYF.

The V and J genes are TRBV7-9 and TRBJ1-1; the D gene is possibly TRBD1 (5 bases). The CDR3 length is 17 residues. Between the trimmed V and J ends, which lost 5 bases and 1 base, there was a span of 20 bases. From germline, CDR1 is SEHNR and CDR2 FQNEAQ (reference sequence). CDR3 loop: CASSPTRPGLRNTEAFF. DNA for the CDR3: TGTGCCAGCAGCCCGACAAGACCGGGACTGAGGAACACTGAAGCTTTCTTT.

The CDR3 DNA is TGTGCCAGCAGTCGGGTGGATGGTGAAAAACTGTTTTTT. This codes for CASSRVDGEKLFF. This chain joins TRBV2 and TRBJ1-4; D call uncertain. The length of the CDR3 is 13 residues. Trimming took 5 bases from V and 7 from J, leaving 11 bases between them. Germline V gene sequence: CDR1 SNHLY, CDR2 FYNNEI.

The chain links TRBV6-5 to TRBJ1-2; unclear D gene. V was shortened by 6 bases and J by 11 bases, with 22 bases between the two germline ends. The CDR3 extends over 14 amino acids. Germline V lookup: CDR1 MNHEY, CDR2 SVGAGI. The CDR3 coding sequence is TGTGCCAGCAGCTCGACACCGAACGGAGGTGGGTACACCTTC. It codes for CASSSTPNGGGYTF.

V gene TRBV10-3 combines with J gene TRBJ2-1; 9 nucleotides line up with TRBD1. This CDR3 is 16 amino acids long. Germline CDR1 is ENHRY and CDR2 is SYGVKD. The J segment lost 4 bases and the V segment lost 4 bases, leaving 8 bases of the junction unmatched. The CDR3 spells CAISGQTGTGYNEQFF. The CDR3 DNA follows: TGTGCCATCAGTGGCCAAACCGGGACAGGGTACAATGAGCAGTTCTTC.

The rearrangement joins TRBV28 to TRBJ1-2; TRBD1 agrees at 9 bases. The CDR3 runs 16 residues. The V segment lost 4 bases and the J segment 2 bases; nucleotides outside the gene matches: 8. Germline CDR1 MDHEN, CDR2 SYDVKM. The DNA of the CDR3 is TGTGCCAGCAGTTCGGGACAGGGATCGATCAACTATGGCTACACCTTC. Its translation is CASSSGQGSINYGYTF.

Comment on this clone: Other DNA sequences of this sample code for an identical CDR3. This rearrangement joins TRBV5-4 to TRBJ1-4, with 10 bases fitting TRBD1. The J segment lost 8 bases and the V segment lost 4 bases, leaving 11 bases of the junction unmatched. This CDR3 has 16 amino acids. CDR1 and CDR2 from the germline V gene are SGHNT and YYREEE (reference sequence). CDR3 in amino acids: CASSLVSGQGNEKLFF. The CDR3 bases are TGTGCCAGCAGCCTCGTCTCGGGACAGGGGAACGAAAAACTGTTTTTT.

CDR3 region: CASSSRQGTSGELFF. CDR3 bases: TGCGCCAGCAGCTCCCGACAGGGAACCTCGGGGGAGCTGTTTTTT. The rearrangement joins TRBV5-1 to TRBJ2-2, with 7 bases aligning to TRBD1. The CDR3 totals 15 residues. V shed 3 bases and J 8 bases; nucleotides not matched to a gene: 10. The germline V gene has CDR1 SGHRS and CDR2 YFSETQ.

A single count supports this clone. The chain has TRBV7-8 and TRBJ2-2; TRBD2 might be the D (6 bases). CDR1 is SGHVS, CDR2 FQNEAQ, per germline. The CDR3 is made up of 15 amino acids. The V end lost 5 bases, the J end lost 5 bases, and 15 bases lay between the germline ends. CDR3 sequence (DNA): TGTGCCAGCAGCGTACTGGGACTTTTGACCGGGGAGCTGTTTTTT. Translating gives CASSVLGLLTGELFF. The full variable domain, rest sourced from reference TRBV7-8 and TRBJ2-2, is GAGVSQSPRYKVAKRGQDVALRCDPISGHVSLFWYQQALGQGPEFLTYFQNEAQLDKSGLPSDRFFAERPEGSVSTLKIQRTQQEDSAVYLCASSVLGLLTGELFFGEGSRLTVL.

This rearrangement joins TRBV19 to TRBJ1-2, with 7 bases matching TRBD1. The V gene end was trimmed by 5 bases and the J gene end by 6 bases; junction bases not matched to a gene: 6. The germline CDR1 and CDR2 sequences are LNHDA and SQIVND (reference sequence). The CDR3 is 13 amino acids. CDR3 sequence reads: CASSETGPNGYTF. CDR3 coding DNA: TGTGCCAGTAGTGAGACAGGGCCCAATGGCTACACCTTC. Full variable domain (outside the CDR3, taken from reference TRBV19 and TRBJ1-2): DGGITQSPKYLFRKEGQNVTLSCEQNLNHDAMYWYRQDPGQGLRLIYYSQIVNDFQKGDIAEGYSVSREKKESFPLTVTSAQKNPTAFYLCASSETGPNGYTFGSGTRLTVV.

Written as DNA, the CDR3 is TGTGCCAGCTCACCATTTCAGGGAACGGATGAAAAACTGTTTTTT. Translation: CASSPFQGTDEKLFF. The V and J genes are TRBV18 and TRBJ1-4; weak D call: TRBD1 (5 bases). Germline-derived CDR1 and CDR2 are KGHSH and LQKENI. The ends were cut back, 2 bases at V and 6 bases at J, with 13 bases in the middle. This CDR3 comprises 15 residues.